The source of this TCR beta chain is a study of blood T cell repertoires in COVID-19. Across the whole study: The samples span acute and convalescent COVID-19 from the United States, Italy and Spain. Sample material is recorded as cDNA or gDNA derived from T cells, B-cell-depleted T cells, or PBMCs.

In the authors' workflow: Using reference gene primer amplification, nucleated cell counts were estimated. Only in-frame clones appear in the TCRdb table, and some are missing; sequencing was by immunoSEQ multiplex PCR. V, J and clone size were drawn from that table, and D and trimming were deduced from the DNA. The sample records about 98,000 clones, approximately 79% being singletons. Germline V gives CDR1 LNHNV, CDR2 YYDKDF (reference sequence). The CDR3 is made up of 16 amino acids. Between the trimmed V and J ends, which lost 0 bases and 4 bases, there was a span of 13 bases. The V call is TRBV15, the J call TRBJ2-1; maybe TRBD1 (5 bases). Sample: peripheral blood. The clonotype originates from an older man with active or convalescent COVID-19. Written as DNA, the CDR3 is TGTGCCACCAGCAGAGAAAGGGGTGGGATTTACAATGAGCAGTTCTTC. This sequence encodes CATSRERGGIYNEQFF.